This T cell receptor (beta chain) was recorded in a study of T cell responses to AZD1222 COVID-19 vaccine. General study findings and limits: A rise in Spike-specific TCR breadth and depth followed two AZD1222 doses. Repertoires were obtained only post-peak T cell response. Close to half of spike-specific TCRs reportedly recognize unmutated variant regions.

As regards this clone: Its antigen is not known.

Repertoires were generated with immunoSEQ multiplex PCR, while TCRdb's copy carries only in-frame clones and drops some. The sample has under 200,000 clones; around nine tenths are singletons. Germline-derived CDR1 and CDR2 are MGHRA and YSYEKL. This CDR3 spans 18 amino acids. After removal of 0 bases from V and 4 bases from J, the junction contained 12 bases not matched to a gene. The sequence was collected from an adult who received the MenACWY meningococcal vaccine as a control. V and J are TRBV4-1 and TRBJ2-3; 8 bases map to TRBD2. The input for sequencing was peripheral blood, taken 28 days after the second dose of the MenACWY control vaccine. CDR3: CASSQDSGSAGGSDTQYF. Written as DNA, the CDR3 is TGCGCCAGCAGCCAAGATTCCGGGTCGGCGGGAGGATCAGATACGCAGTATTTT.